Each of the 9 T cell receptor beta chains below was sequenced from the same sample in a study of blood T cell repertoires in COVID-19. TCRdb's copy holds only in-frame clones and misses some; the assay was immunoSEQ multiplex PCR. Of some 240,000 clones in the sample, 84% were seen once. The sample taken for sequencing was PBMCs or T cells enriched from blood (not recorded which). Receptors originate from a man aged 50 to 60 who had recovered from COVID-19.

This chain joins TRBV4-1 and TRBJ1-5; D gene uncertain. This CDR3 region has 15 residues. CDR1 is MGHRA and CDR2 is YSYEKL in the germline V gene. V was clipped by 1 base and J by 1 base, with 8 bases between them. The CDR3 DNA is TGCGCCAGCAGCCAAGGGTCACAGAGCAATCAGCCCCAGCATTTT. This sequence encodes CASSQGSQSNQPQHF.

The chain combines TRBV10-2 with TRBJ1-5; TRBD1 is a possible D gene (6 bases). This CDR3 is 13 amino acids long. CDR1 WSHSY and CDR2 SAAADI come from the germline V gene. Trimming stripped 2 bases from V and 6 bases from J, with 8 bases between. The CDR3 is CASSETGPQPQHF. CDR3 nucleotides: TGCGCCAGCAGTGAGACAGGGCCTCAGCCCCAGCATTTT.

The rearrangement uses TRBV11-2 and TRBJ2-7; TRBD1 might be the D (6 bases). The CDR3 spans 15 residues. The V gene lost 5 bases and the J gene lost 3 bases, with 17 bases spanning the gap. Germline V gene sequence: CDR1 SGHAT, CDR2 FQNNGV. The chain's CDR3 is CASSRDRLGRYEQYF. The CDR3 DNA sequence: TGTGCCAGCAGCCGAGACAGGCTAGGGCGCTACGAGCAGTACTTC.

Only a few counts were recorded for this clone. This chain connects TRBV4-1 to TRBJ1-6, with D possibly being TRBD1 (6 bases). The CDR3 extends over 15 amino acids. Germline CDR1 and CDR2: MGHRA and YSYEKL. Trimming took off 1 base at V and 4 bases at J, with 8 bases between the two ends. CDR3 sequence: CASSQGGQYNSPLHF. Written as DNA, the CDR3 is TGCGCCAGCAGCCAAGGAGGACAGTATAATTCACCCCTCCACTTT.

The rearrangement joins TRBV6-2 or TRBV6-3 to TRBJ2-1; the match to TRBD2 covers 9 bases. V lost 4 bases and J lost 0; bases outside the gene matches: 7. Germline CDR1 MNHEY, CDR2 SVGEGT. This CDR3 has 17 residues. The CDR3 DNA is TGTGCCAGCAGTTCCGAGCAACTAGCGGGCTCCTACAATGAGCAGTTCTTC. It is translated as CASSSEQLAGSYNEQFF.

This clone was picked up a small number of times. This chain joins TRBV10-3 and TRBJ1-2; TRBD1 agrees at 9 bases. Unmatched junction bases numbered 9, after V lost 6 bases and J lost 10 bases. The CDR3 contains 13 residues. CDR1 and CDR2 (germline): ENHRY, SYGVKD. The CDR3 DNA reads TGTGCCATCAGGCCCGGGACAGGGATTGACTACACCTTC. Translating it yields CAIRPGTGIDYTF.

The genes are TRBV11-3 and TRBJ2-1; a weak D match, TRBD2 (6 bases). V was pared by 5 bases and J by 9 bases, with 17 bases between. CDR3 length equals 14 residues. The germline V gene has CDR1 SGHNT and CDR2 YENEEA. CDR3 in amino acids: CASSHSGLGREQFF. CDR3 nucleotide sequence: TGTGCCAGCAGCCATAGCGGCCTCGGCCGTGAGCAGTTCTTC.

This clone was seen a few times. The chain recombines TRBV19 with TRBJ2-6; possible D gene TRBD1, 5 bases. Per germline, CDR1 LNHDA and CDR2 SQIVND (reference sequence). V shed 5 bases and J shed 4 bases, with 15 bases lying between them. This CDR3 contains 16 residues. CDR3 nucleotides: TGTGCCAGTAGTCGCTCAGGGATGAGCGGGGCCAACGTCCTGACTTTC. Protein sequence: CASSRSGMSGANVLTF.

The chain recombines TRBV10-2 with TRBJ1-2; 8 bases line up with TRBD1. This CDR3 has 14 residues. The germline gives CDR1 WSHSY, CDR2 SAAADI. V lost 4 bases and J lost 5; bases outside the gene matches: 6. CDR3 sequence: CASSGTGKGYGYTF. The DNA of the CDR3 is TGCGCCAGCAGTGGGACAGGGAAGGGTTATGGCTACACCTTC.